The 27 T cell receptor beta chains below were found in one sample sequenced in a study of cytomegalovirus exposure and HLA in healthy donors. The study ran its PCR with 60 Vbeta and 13 Jbeta primers. Clones were read by immunoSEQ multiplex PCR, and TCRdb kept only the in-frame ones, dropping some. The table includes 60,000 to 75,000 clones, about three quarters detected once. The sequencing input was PBMCs. Receptors were obtained from a woman between 35 and 50 years old in good health and CMV-seropositive.

The chain carries TRBV19 and TRBJ2-7, with 8 bases aligning to TRBD2. Germline V gene lookup returns CDR1 LNHDA and CDR2 SQIVND (reference sequence). The CDR3 is 16 amino acids. After removal of 1 base from V and 1 base from J, the junction contained 6 bases not matched to a gene. The CDR3 loop reads CASSIGPAGVSYEQYF. The CDR3 coding sequence is TGTGCCAGTAGTATAGGACCAGCGGGGGTGTCCTACGAGCAGTACTTC.

V is TRBV10-3 and J is TRBJ1-2, with D unclear. V was trimmed by 6 bases and J by 2 bases, leaving 16 bases between them. The CDR3 totals 15 residues. Germline V gene lookup returns CDR1 ENHRY and CDR2 SYGVKD. CDR3 sequence reads: CAISLPQNKNYGYTF. The CDR3 coding sequence is TGTGCCATCAGCCTCCCCCAGAATAAGAACTATGGCTACACCTTC.

The gene calls are TRBV5-4 and TRBJ2-4; D gene uncertain. The CDR3 covers 16 residues. Germline V gene lookup returns CDR1 SGHNT and CDR2 YYREEE (reference sequence). The V end was cut by 0 bases, the J end by 0 bases, with 10 bases between. The CDR3 region is CASSLERRLAKNIQYF. The CDR3 coding sequence is TGTGCCAGCAGCTTGGAGCGCCGATTAGCCAAAAACATTCAGTACTTC.

This chain connects TRBV6-5 to TRBJ1-3; D is perhaps TRBD1 (5 bases). V lost 8 bases to trimming and J lost 0 bases, with 11 bases between them. CDR3 length: 14 residues. CDR1 MNHEY and CDR2 SVGAGI come from the germline V gene. The CDR3 DNA sequence: TGTGCCAGCTGGACATTTTCCTCTGGAAACACCATATATTTT. Translation: CASWTFSSGNTIYF.

This chain links TRBV6-5 with TRBJ2-1; a possible D gene is TRBD2 (5 bases). This CDR3 is 14 amino acids long. Germline V gene data show CDR1 as MNHEY and CDR2 as SVGAGI. The V gene lost 5 bases and the J gene lost 2 bases, with 10 bases spanning the gap. This CDR3 is CASSRTRTYNEQFF. The CDR3, as DNA: TGTGCCAGCAGTAGGACTCGGACCTACAATGAGCAGTTCTTC.

This clone was detected only a few times. The J gene is TRBJ1-5, the V gene TRBV30; D possibly corresponds to TRBD1 (5 bases). Germline V lookup: CDR1 GTSNPN, CDR2 SVGIG (reference sequence). The CDR3 is 13 residues long. V lost 0 bases to trimming and J lost 7 bases, with 10 bases between them. CDR3 in amino acids: CAWSVKGMQPQHF. In DNA, the CDR3 is TGTGCCTGGAGTGTAAAGGGGATGCAGCCCCAGCATTTT.

The V call is TRBV29-1, the J call TRBJ2-7; tentative D call: TRBD2 (5 bases). Trimming took 8 bases from V and 2 from J, leaving 16 bases between them. Germline CDR1 reads SQVTM; CDR2 reads ANQGSEA. The CDR3 runs 13 residues. The CDR3 here is CSPSSYSPYEQYF. CDR3 nucleotide sequence: TGCAGCCCTAGCAGCTACAGCCCCTACGAGCAGTACTTC.

The chain links TRBV5-6 to TRBJ1-2, with 12 bases fitting TRBD1. V lost 3 bases to trimming and J lost 0 bases; unmatched junction nucleotides: 6. The CDR3 is 17 residues long. Per the germline V gene, CDR1 is SGHDT and CDR2 is YYEEEE. CDR3 bases: TGTGCCAGCAGCTGGGGACAGGGGGCGCGAACTAACTATGGCTACACCTTC. Protein: CASSWGQGARTNYGYTF.

The sample holds one count of this clone. The chain recombines TRBV10-3 with TRBJ2-3; D might be TRBD2 (6 bases). CDR1 ENHRY and CDR2 SYGVKD come from the germline V gene. CDR3 length: 14 residues. V dropped 6 bases and J dropped 5 bases, with 15 bases sitting between them. In DNA, the CDR3 is TGTGCCATCAGGCCGGACTCGCGGGGAGATACGCAGTATTTT. Amino acids: CAIRPDSRGDTQYF.

This clone appeared a few times. V and J are TRBV7-3 and TRBJ2-3; the D gene is possibly TRBD1 (6 bases). V was trimmed by 2 bases and J by 2 bases, leaving 11 bases between them. CDR1 is SGHTA and CDR2 is FQGTGA in the germline V gene. The CDR3 is 15 residues long. CDR3 coding DNA: TGTGCCAGCAGCTTAGGGGGCGGAATCACAGATACGCAGTATTTT. Encoded protein: CASSLGGGITDTQYF. The entire variable domain, with the rest obtained from reference TRBV7-3 and TRBJ2-3, is as follows: GAGVSQTPSNKVTEKGKYVELRCDPISGHTALYWYRQSLGQGPEFLIYFQGTGAADDSGLPNDRFFAVRPEGSVSTLKIQRTERGDSAVYLCASSLGGGITDTQYFGPGTRLTVL.

The V call is TRBV7-2, the J call TRBJ1-1; D ambiguous. Deletions cut 5 bases from V and 1 base from J, with 11 bases between. Per germline, CDR1 SGHTA and CDR2 FQGNSA. This CDR3 comprises 14 residues. The CDR3 sequence: CASSPRGQNTEAFF. Here the CDR3 DNA reads TGTGCCAGCAGCCCCCGGGGTCAGAACACTGAAGCTTTCTTT.

The chain joins TRBV5-4 to TRBJ1-2; 7 bases are shared with TRBD1. The CDR3 sequence is 16 residues long. The V and J ends lost 4 bases and 1 base, in that order; junction bases with no gene match: 10. Germline V CDR1 and CDR2: SGHNT, YYREEE (reference sequence). The CDR3 DNA sequence: TGTGCCAGCAGCCCGGGACAGAATCCACTTAACTATGGCTACACCTTC. Protein sequence: CASSPGQNPLNYGYTF.

The chain recombines TRBV28 with TRBJ1-1; 7 bases agree with TRBD1. CDR1 and CDR2 from the germline V gene are MDHEN and SYDVKM. Trimming cost V 3 bases and J 7 bases; bases outside gene matches: 8. The CDR3 runs to 14 residues. CDR3 sequence reads: CASSLLAGGLEAFF. Here the CDR3 DNA reads TGTGCCAGCAGTTTGCTCGCAGGGGGGCTTGAAGCTTTCTTT. Filled out from reference TRBV28 and TRBJ1-1, the complete variable domain reads DVKVTQSSRYLVKRTGEKVFLECVQDMDHENMFWYRQDPGLGLRLIYFSYDVKMKEKGDIPEGYSVSREKKERFSLILESASTNQTSMYLCASSLLAGGLEAFFGQGTRLTVV.

This clone was recorded a few times. This CDR3 reads CAISRTGDGETQYF. Written as DNA, the CDR3 is TGTGCCATCAGTAGGACAGGGGATGGGGAGACCCAGTACTTC. The V and J genes are TRBV10-3 and TRBJ2-5; 9 nucleotides align to TRBD1. This CDR3 comprises 14 residues. Unmatched junction bases numbered 6, after V lost 5 bases and J lost 5 bases. Germline lookup yields CDR1 ENHRY and CDR2 SYGVKD.

V usage is TRBV6-1 and J usage is TRBJ2-4; tentative D call: TRBD2 (5 bases). The germline CDR1 and CDR2 sequences are MNHNS and SASEGT. This CDR3 has 16 amino acids. The V and J ends lost 0 bases and 11 bases respectively, with 20 bases between them. The CDR3 sequence: CASSEAPPGPGVVQYF. The CDR3 nucleotides are TGTGCCAGCAGTGAAGCGCCCCCCGGCCCCGGGGTCGTTCAGTACTTC.

In its sample, this clone was seen a few times. CDR3 region: CASSIGAGDGYTF. As DNA, the CDR3 is TGTGCCAGTAGTATTGGGGCAGGGGACGGCTACACCTTC. This chain connects TRBV19 to TRBJ1-2, with D maybe TRBD1 (6 bases). V was cut by 3 bases and J by 8 bases, with 13 bases left in between. This CDR3 region has 13 residues. Germline V gene data show CDR1 as LNHDA and CDR2 as SQIVND (reference sequence). Filled out from reference TRBV19 and TRBJ1-2, the complete variable domain reads DGGITQSPKYLFRKEGQNVTLSCEQNLNHDAMYWYRQDPGQGLRLIYYSQIVNDFQKGDIAEGYSVSREKKESFPLTVTSAQKNPTAFYLCASSIGAGDGYTFGSGTRLTVV.

This chain connects TRBV15 to TRBJ2-3, with 8 bases identical to TRBD2. The CDR3 loop spans 14 amino acids. V trimming: 4 bases; J trimming: 3 bases; junction bases outside the gene matches: 3. CDR1 LNHNV and CDR2 YYDKDF come from the germline V gene (reference sequence). CDR3 amino acids: CATSTQRGTDTQYF. CDR3 coding DNA: TGTGCCACCAGCACCCAGCGGGGGACAGATACGCAGTATTTT.

This clone was detected a few times. The chain is built from TRBV7-2 and TRBJ1-1; 7 nucleotides match TRBD1. Per germline, CDR1 SGHTA and CDR2 FQGNSA. The CDR3 totals 14 residues. V trimming: 0 bases; J trimming: 5 bases; junction bases outside the gene matches: 3. CDR3 in DNA: TGTGCCAGCAGCTTAGCTGTGGGACAGACTGAAGCTTTCTTT. It yields the protein CASSLAVGQTEAFF.

The rearrangement joins TRBV13 to TRBJ1-4; 8 bases are a match to TRBD1. The CDR3 totals 14 residues. The germline gives CDR1 PRHDT, CDR2 FYEKMQ (reference sequence). V dropped 5 bases and J dropped 7; count of bases not matched to a gene: 6. This chain's CDR3 is CASSRTGMGEKLFF. For the CDR3, the DNA is TGTGCCAGCAGCCGGACAGGGATGGGTGAAAAACTGTTTTTT.

The chain links TRBV10-3 to TRBJ1-2; 7 bases map to TRBD1. CDR1 and CDR2 (germline): ENHRY, SYGVKD. The J segment lost 4 bases and the V segment lost 2 bases, leaving 7 bases of the junction unmatched. The length of the CDR3 is 15 residues. The CDR3, as DNA: TGTGCCATCAGTGAGGACCCGGGACAGACCTATGGCTACACCTTC. Its translation is CAISEDPGQTYGYTF.

This chain connects TRBV14 to TRBJ2-7; D may be TRBD1 (6 bases). Germline CDR1 SGHDN, CDR2 FVKESK. V lost 4 bases, J lost 4 bases, and 8 bases lay in between. The CDR3 has 12 residues. The CDR3 protein is CASSLGQYEQYF. In DNA, the CDR3 is TGTGCCAGCAGCCTCGGACAGTACGAGCAGTACTTC.

This clone came up a few times. The chain couples TRBV6-5 to TRBJ2-7; TRBD2 aligns across 8 bases. This CDR3 has 16 residues. Trimming at V came to 2 bases and at J to 3 bases, leaving 9 bases not matched to a gene. Germline-derived CDR1 and CDR2 are MNHEY and SVGAGI. This chain's CDR3 is CASSYGGGSINYEQYF. CDR3 sequence (DNA): TGTGCCAGCAGTTACGGCGGGGGGTCAATTAACTACGAGCAGTACTTC.

In this sample, this clone turned up a few times. V is TRBV11-2 and J is TRBJ1-5, with no clear D. V was trimmed by 0 bases and J by 5 bases, leaving 17 bases between them. This CDR3 is built from 17 residues. Germline V lookup: CDR1 SGHAT, CDR2 FQNNGV. The CDR3 DNA reads TGTGCCAGCAGCTTAGAGGTTTTGGAGGTTATTGATCAGCCCCAGCATTTT. Its translation is CASSLEVLEVIDQPQHF.

The V and J genes are TRBV9 and TRBJ1-4; D may be TRBD1 (5 bases). Germline V gene lookup returns CDR1 SGDLS and CDR2 YYNGEE. V was trimmed by 4 bases and J by 7 bases, leaving 17 bases between them. CDR3 length: 15 residues. CDR3 in DNA: TGTGCCAGCAGCCCCCTCGGGGGAAGGGGTGAAAAACTGTTTTTT. Translation: CASSPLGGRGEKLFF.

In its sample, this clone was seen once. V is TRBV18 and J is TRBJ1-5, with a weak D call TRBD1 (5 bases). Looked up from germline, CDR1 is KGHSH and CDR2 is LQKENI. Trimming stripped 6 bases from V and 2 bases from J, with 14 bases between. The CDR3 consists of 15 residues. The CDR3 DNA sequence: TGTGCCAGCTCCCCTAGCGGGGGTGGCAATCAGCCCCAGCATTTT. Translation: CASSPSGGGNQPQHF.

The V call is TRBV5-6, the J call TRBJ1-1; a possible D gene is TRBD1 (6 bases). Germline lookup yields CDR1 SGHDT and CDR2 YYEEEE. Trimming took 4 bases from V and 3 from J, leaving 16 bases between them. The CDR3 has 15 amino acids. CDR3 loop: CASSPLRGADTEAFF. The CDR3 DNA reads TGTGCCAGCAGCCCCCTCCGGGGGGCGGACACTGAAGCTTTCTTT.

The V and J genes are TRBV5-1 and TRBJ1-2; TRBD1 is a possible D gene (5 bases). Germline assignment: CDR1 SGHRS and CDR2 YFSETQ. Trimming removed 5 bases at V and 0 bases at J, with 20 bases between. The CDR3 length is 17 residues. CDR3 protein: CASSRGAPTAPNYGYTF. The DNA for the CDR3 is TGCGCCAGCAGTAGGGGCGCGCCGACCGCCCCTAACTATGGCTACACCTTC.